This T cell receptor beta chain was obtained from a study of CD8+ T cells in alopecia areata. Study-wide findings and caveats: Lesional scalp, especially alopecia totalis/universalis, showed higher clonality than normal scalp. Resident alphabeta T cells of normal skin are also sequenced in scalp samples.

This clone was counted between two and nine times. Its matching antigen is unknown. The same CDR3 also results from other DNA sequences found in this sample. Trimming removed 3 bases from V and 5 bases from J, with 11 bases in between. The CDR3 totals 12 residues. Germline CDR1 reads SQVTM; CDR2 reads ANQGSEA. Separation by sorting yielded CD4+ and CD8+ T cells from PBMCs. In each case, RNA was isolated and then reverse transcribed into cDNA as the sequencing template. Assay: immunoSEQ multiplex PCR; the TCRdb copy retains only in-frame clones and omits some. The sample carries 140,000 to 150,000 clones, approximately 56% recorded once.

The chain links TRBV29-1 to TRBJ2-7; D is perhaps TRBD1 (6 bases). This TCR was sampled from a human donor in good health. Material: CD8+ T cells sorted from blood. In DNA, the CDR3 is TGCAGCGTTGAGGTCAGGGGTAACGAGCAGTACTTC. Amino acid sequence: CSVEVRGNEQYF.